This passage covers 9 T cell receptor beta chains from one sample sequenced in a study of cytomegalovirus exposure and HLA in healthy donors (TCRdb year 2017). To prepare the library, the immunoSEQ multiplex PCR assay was applied. For the multiplex PCR, a mixture combining 60 forward primers for TCR Vbeta segments and 13 reverse primers for TCR Jbeta segments was used. Held by TCRdb, this immuneACCESS table contains in-frame sequences only and omits some clones. Under half of the omission traces to an unresolved V gene where checked; the cause of the rest is unknown. This sample comprises approximately 150,000 clones, around 80% of them detected only once. The top ten hold roughly 1.9% of the sample. The sample taken for sequencing was PBMCs. The receptors were sampled from a middle-aged man in good health and CMV-seronegative.

The chain employs TRBV4-1 and TRBJ2-7; 10 bases map to TRBD1. V was clipped by 2 bases and J by 4 bases; unmatched bases: 5. The CDR3 spans 15 residues. CDR1 is MGHRA and CDR2 is YSYEKL in the germline V gene. The CDR3 region has the DNA TGCGCCAGCAGCCAAAAGGGGGGACAGGGGTACGAGCAGTACTTC. Encoded protein: CASSQKGGQGYEQYF.

This clone was counted only a few times. The chain links TRBV19 to TRBJ2-7; 9 bases are shared with TRBD2. In germline, CDR1 is LNHDA, CDR2 SQIVND (reference sequence). Germline trimming cut 3 bases from V and 4 bases from J; bases unmatched to any gene: 4. CDR3 length equals 14 residues. CDR3 DNA: TGTGCCAGTAGTATTCCGGGACTAGCTTACGAGCAGTACTTC. Protein product: CASSIPGLAYEQYF.

The chain uses TRBV2 and TRBJ2-3; D might be TRBD2 (6 bases). The V end was cut by 3 bases, the J end by 0 bases, with 10 bases between. CDR1 is SNHLY and CDR2 is FYNNEI in the germline V gene. The CDR3 spans 15 residues. The CDR3 is CASSERRDSTDTQYF. Written as DNA, the CDR3 is TGTGCCAGCAGTGAGAGGCGGGATAGCACAGATACGCAGTATTTT.

The chain couples TRBV2 to TRBJ2-1, with 11 bases fitting TRBD2. This CDR3 comprises 13 residues. Germline CDR1 reads SNHLY; CDR2 reads FYNNEI. The V and J ends lost 7 bases and 9 bases, in that order; junction bases with no gene match: 5. The CDR3, as DNA: TGTGCCAGCAAGTTAGCGGGAGGGCTTGAGCAGTTCTTC. This codes for CASKLAGGLEQFF.

The genes are TRBV5-8 and TRBJ1-1, with TRBD1 identical over 7 bases. V trimming: 6 bases; J trimming: 2 bases; junction bases outside the gene matches: 10. The CDR3 length is 15 residues. CDR1 SGHTS and CDR2 YDEGEE come from the germline V gene. The CDR3 reads CASTYPGQPNTEAFF. The CDR3 DNA follows: TGTGCCAGCACCTACCCGGGACAGCCCAACACTGAAGCTTTCTTT.

This chain joins TRBV4-1 and TRBJ2-7; perhaps TRBD1 as D (5 bases). V was pared by 5 bases and J by 2 bases, with 16 bases between. CDR1 is MGHRA and CDR2 is YSYEKL in the germline V gene. The CDR3 consists of 15 residues. The DNA for the CDR3 is TGCGCCAGCAGCGATTCATGGGAAGGGGCCTACGAGCAGTACTTC. Translation gives CASSDSWEGAYEQYF.

J is TRBJ2-3 and V is TRBV4-1, with 10 bases that match TRBD2. The CDR3 spans 16 residues. Trimming cost V 0 bases and J 4 bases; bases outside gene matches: 4. The germline V gene has CDR1 MGHRA and CDR2 YSYEKL. The DNA for the CDR3 is TGCGCCAGCAGCCAAGAAAGAGCGGGGGGGCCAGATACGCAGTATTTT. Its protein is CASSQERAGGPDTQYF.

The gene calls are TRBV6-5 and TRBJ1-1; D is unresolved. This CDR3 spans 14 amino acids. The germline V gene has CDR1 MNHEY and CDR2 SVGAGI. V lost 2 bases to trimming and J lost 0 bases, with 7 bases between them. Written as DNA, the CDR3 is TGTGCCAGCAGTTACGAGGGCTTGAACACTGAAGCTTTCTTT. Translating gives CASSYEGLNTEAFF.

The rearrangement uses TRBV6-4 and TRBJ1-2; TRBD1 matches at 8 bases. With V trimmed by 5 bases and J by 6 bases, 8 bases remained unmatched. Looked up from germline, CDR1 is MRHNA and CDR2 is SNTAGT. The CDR3 totals 14 residues. For the CDR3, the DNA is TGTGCCAGCAGTCCCGTACAGGGGGTCAATGGCTACACCTTC. Translation gives CASSPVQGVNGYTF.